A single sample is the source of the 24 T cell receptor beta chains below, sequenced in a study of blood T cell repertoires in COVID-19. Profiling relied on immunoSEQ multiplex PCR, and the TCRdb table lists in-frame clones only, not all of them. The profile shows roughly 200,000 clones, 86% of them singletons. Sequencing used PBMCs or T cells enriched from blood (not recorded which). These receptors all stem from a woman aged 30 to 39 who had been exposed to COVID-19.

The genes are TRBV12-3 or TRBV12-4 and TRBJ1-5; no reliable D call. CDR3 length equals 13 residues. V lost 2 bases and J 3 bases, leaving 5 bases between the germline ends. The CDR3 sequence is CASSLSHNQPQHF. CDR3 in DNA: TGTGCCAGCAGTTTATCCCACAATCAGCCCCAGCATTTT.

V gene TRBV6-5 combines with J gene TRBJ1-1; a possible D gene is TRBD1 (5 bases). Trimming removed 0 bases at V and 3 bases at J, with 11 bases between. Germline lookup yields CDR1 MNHEY and CDR2 SVGAGI. This CDR3 region has 15 residues. This chain's CDR3 is CASSYSYRGDTEAFF. As DNA, the CDR3 is TGTGCCAGCAGTTACTCGTACCGGGGGGACACTGAAGCTTTCTTT.

This clone has a handful of counts. The genes are TRBV15 and TRBJ2-7; no definite D call. The CDR3 length is 13 residues. V lost 2 bases, J lost 3 bases, and 8 bases lay in between. In germline, CDR1 is LNHNV, CDR2 YYDKDF (reference sequence). The CDR3 coding sequence is TGTGCCACCAGCAGATCCCTCTTCTACGAGCAGTACTTC. Its translation: CATSRSLFYEQYF. The variable domain in full, with the rest retrieved from reference TRBV15 and TRBJ2-7, is DAMVIQNPRYQVTQFGKPVTLSCSQTLNHNVMYWYQQKSSQAPKLLFHYYDKDFNNEADTPDNFQSRRPNTSFCFLDIRSPGLGDTAMYLCATSRSLFYEQYFGPGTRLTVT.

This chain connects TRBV7-9 to TRBJ2-1; a weak D match, TRBD1 (5 bases). Germline assignment: CDR1 SEHNR and CDR2 FQNEAQ (reference sequence). The CDR3 is 14 amino acids. V dropped 1 base and J dropped 2 bases, with 6 bases sitting between them. CDR3 amino acids: CASSLEGAYNEQFF. The CDR3 region has the DNA TGTGCCAGCAGCTTAGAAGGGGCCTACAATGAGCAGTTCTTC. The whole variable domain, filled in from reference TRBV7-9 and TRBJ2-1, reads DTGVSQNPRHKITKRGQNVTFRCDPISEHNRLYWYRQTLGQGPEFLTYFQNEAQLEKSRLLSDRFSAERPKGSFSTLEIQRTEQGDSAMYLCASSLEGAYNEQFFGPGTRLTVL.

The rearrangement links TRBV18 to TRBJ1-2; 9 bases are shared with TRBD1. The ends lost 3 bases at V and 4 bases at J; junction bases unmatched: 6. The CDR3 has 15 residues. Germline V gene sequence: CDR1 KGHSH, CDR2 LQKENI. CDR3 protein: CASSPDRGFSYGYTF. The CDR3 DNA is TGTGCCAGCTCACCGGACAGGGGCTTTAGCTATGGCTACACCTTC.

The chain uses TRBV4-1 and TRBJ2-2, with 12 bases matching TRBD2. This CDR3 is 18 amino acids long. Trimming cost V 3 bases and J 8 bases; bases outside gene matches: 13. Germline values: CDR1 MGHRA, CDR2 YSYEKL. The CDR3 sequence is CASSHEAPGLAGAGELFF. The CDR3 nucleotides are TGCGCCAGCAGCCATGAAGCCCCGGGACTAGCGGGTGCTGGGGAGCTGTTTTTT.

This chain links TRBV6-5 with TRBJ1-1, with 8 bases that match TRBD1. V lost 9 bases to trimming and J lost 4 bases; unmatched junction nucleotides: 7. The CDR3 extends over 13 amino acids. The germline V gene encodes CDR1 MNHEY and CDR2 SVGAGI. This CDR3 is CASNRGTGTEAFF. The CDR3 DNA sequence: TGTGCCAGTAACAGGGGGACGGGCACTGAAGCTTTCTTT.

The V call is TRBV3-1 (or the pseudogene TRBV3-2), the J call TRBJ1-2, with D perhaps TRBD1 (5 bases). The CDR3 is made up of 12 amino acids. The V gene's germline CDR1 is LGHDT and CDR2 YNNKEL (reference sequence). Trimming stripped 6 bases from V and 7 bases from J, with 12 bases between. The CDR3 sequence: CASRAQGGGYTF. CDR3 nucleotide sequence: TGTGCCAGCAGGGCCCAGGGAGGTGGCTACACCTTC.

The chain joins TRBV7-2 to TRBJ1-2; 8 positions agree with TRBD1. Germline loops: CDR1 SGHTA, CDR2 FQGNSA. This CDR3 comprises 16 residues. V lost 4 bases and J lost 7; bases outside the gene matches: 14. In nucleotides, the CDR3 is TGTGCCAGCAGCTCAGGAGGCGCAGGGGGCGCGGGTGGCTACACCTTC. Its protein product is CASSSGGAGGAGGYTF.

The chain joins TRBV5-1 to TRBJ2-6; no reliable D call. The V end was cut by 0 bases, the J end by 2 bases, with 9 bases between. Germline assignment: CDR1 SGHRS and CDR2 YFSETQ. This CDR3 has 16 residues. CDR3 bases: TGCGCCAGCAGCTTGGGGCAGGTCGCTGGGGCCAACGTCCTGACTTTC. Its translation is CASSLGQVAGANVLTF.

This clone was detected only a few times. V and J are TRBV7-7 and TRBJ2-2; the match to TRBD2 covers 8 bases. Unmatched junction bases numbered 9, after V lost 7 bases and J lost 5 bases. This CDR3 is built from 15 residues. Germline V CDR1 and CDR2: SSHAT, FNYEAQ (reference sequence). This CDR3 reads CASTPSRGGTGELFF. The CDR3 nucleotides are TGTGCCAGCACCCCTAGTCGCGGGGGGACCGGGGAGCTGTTTTTT.

The rearrangement links TRBV6-5 to TRBJ2-7, with TRBD1 matching 10 bases. CDR1 and CDR2 from the germline V gene are MNHEY and SVGAGI. The CDR3 is 16 residues long. V lost 0 bases, J lost 4 bases, and 6 bases stayed unmatched. DNA for the CDR3: TGTGCCAGCAGTTACTCGACAGGGGGCGCGGGATACGAGCAGTACTTC. Translated: CASSYSTGGAGYEQYF.

The CDR3 loop is CASSQGVAGSRYNEQFF. The CDR3 nucleotides read TGTGCCAGCAGCCAAGGAGTTGCAGGGTCCAGGTACAATGAGCAGTTCTTC. This chain connects TRBV3-1 (or the pseudogene TRBV3-2) to TRBJ2-1; possible D gene TRBD1, 5 bases. Germline values: CDR1 LGHDT, CDR2 YNNKEL (reference sequence). V dropped 1 base and J dropped 4 bases, with 17 bases sitting between them. This CDR3 spans 17 amino acids.

The V call is TRBV18, the J call TRBJ1-2; 9 bases fit TRBD1. This CDR3 has 16 amino acids. V lost 3 bases, J lost 7 bases, and 12 bases stayed unmatched. CDR1 is KGHSH, CDR2 LQKENI, per germline. Written as DNA, the CDR3 is TGTGCCAGCTCACCTAAACAGGGGGCGAGTTTAGGTGGCTACACCTTC. As protein: CASSPKQGASLGGYTF.

The rearrangement uses TRBV3-1 (or the pseudogene TRBV3-2) and TRBJ1-2; possibly TRBD1 for D (6 bases). The germline CDR1 and CDR2 sequences are LGHDT and YNNKEL (reference sequence). V was trimmed by 4 bases and J by 6 bases, leaving 12 bases between them. The CDR3 has 13 residues. The CDR3 loop is CASSPRGANGYTF. The CDR3 DNA is TGTGCCAGCAGCCCGCGGGGGGCGAATGGCTACACCTTC.

The J gene is TRBJ1-1, the V gene TRBV7-3; no definite D call. The CDR3 runs 13 residues. Germline CDR1 reads SGHTA; CDR2 reads FQGTGA. V lost 3 bases, J lost 1 base, and 6 bases lay in between. CDR3 nucleotide sequence: TGTGCCAGCAGCTTTACTACGAACACTGAAGCTTTCTTT. Translation gives CASSFTTNTEAFF.

Concerning this clone: This specimen includes other DNA sequences encoding the same CDR3. This rearrangement joins TRBV5-1 to TRBJ1-4; 8 bases match TRBD1. J lost 7 bases, V lost 0 bases, and 2 bases had no gene match. From germline, CDR1 is SGHRS and CDR2 YFSETQ. The CDR3 runs to 14 residues. The CDR3 nucleotides are TGCGCCAGCAGCTTGGGGCAGGGGGCTGAAAAACTGTTTTTT. Translating it yields CASSLGQGAEKLFF.

V gene TRBV29-1 combines with J gene TRBJ1-2; D not certain. Trimming removed 2 bases from V and 4 bases from J, with 11 bases in between. CDR1 and CDR2 (germline): SQVTM, ANQGSEA. This CDR3 is built from 13 residues. In nucleotides, the CDR3 is TGCAGCGTTGAAAGTTGGGCGGGCTATGGCTACACCTTC. It yields the protein CSVESWAGYGYTF. Full variable domain (remainder filled in from reference TRBV29-1 and TRBJ1-2): SAVISQKPSRDICQRGTSLTIQCQVDSQVTMMFWYRQQPGQSLTLIATANQGSEATYESGFVIDKFPISRPNLTFSTLTVSNMSPEDSSIYLCSVESWAGYGYTFGSGTRLTVV.

V is TRBV5-4 and J is TRBJ1-5; 9 bases match TRBD1. The V gene end was trimmed by 4 bases and the J gene end by 5 bases; junction bases not matched to a gene: 7. This CDR3 comprises 15 residues. Germline loops: CDR1 SGHNT, CDR2 YYREEE (reference sequence). This CDR3 reads CASSQGTGRDQPQHF. CDR3 in DNA: TGTGCCAGCAGCCAAGGGACAGGGAGGGATCAGCCCCAGCATTTT.

The chain's CDR3 is CASRRGTANTGELFF. CDR3 DNA sequence: TGTGCCAGCAGACGAGGGACAGCGAACACCGGGGAGCTGTTTTTT. This chain uses TRBV27 with TRBJ2-2; the match to TRBD1 covers 7 bases. The CDR3 runs 15 residues. V shed 6 bases, J shed 0 bases, and the junction held 4 bases outside the gene matches. In germline, CDR1 is MNHEY, CDR2 SMNVEV (reference sequence).

This clone is a singleton in its sample. The V and J genes are TRBV5-8 and TRBJ2-2; D is ambiguous. The germline gives CDR1 SGHTS, CDR2 YDEGEE. The CDR3 totals 14 residues. The V end lost 4 bases, the J end lost 1 base, and 8 bases lay between the germline ends. CDR3 protein: CASSRRQNTGELFF. CDR3 nucleotides: TGTGCCAGCAGCAGAAGACAGAACACCGGGGAGCTGTTTTTT.

In this sample, this clone turned up a few times. The chain employs TRBV13 and TRBJ1-2, with 7 bases identical to TRBD1. This CDR3 is built from 14 residues. CDR1 and CDR2 from the germline V gene are PRHDT and FYEKMQ (reference sequence). The ends lost 6 bases at V and 2 bases at J; junction bases unmatched: 6. In DNA form, the CDR3 reads TGTGCCAGCAGACCAGGACAGGAGAACTATGGCTACACCTTC. Its translation is CASRPGQENYGYTF.

This chain joins TRBV6-5 and TRBJ1-2; 8 nucleotides agree with TRBD1. Germline V gene lookup returns CDR1 MNHEY and CDR2 SVGAGI. This CDR3 contains 14 residues. V lost 2 bases and J lost 3; bases outside the gene matches: 2. The CDR3 loop reads CASSYQGADYGYTF. CDR3 DNA: TGTGCCAGCAGTTACCAGGGGGCGGACTATGGCTACACCTTC.

The CDR3 DNA is TGTGCCAGCAGTGAATTTGCAGGGGGCGGTGGCAAAAACATTCAGTACTTC. Translation: CASSEFAGGGGKNIQYF. The V and J genes are TRBV6-1 and TRBJ2-4; 8 bases agree with TRBD1. J gave up 3 bases and V 2 bases, and 9 bases lay outside the gene matches. The CDR3 contains 17 residues. In germline, CDR1 is MNHNS, CDR2 SASEGT.